Shown below are 27 T cell receptor beta chains from a single sample sequenced in a study of cytomegalovirus exposure and HLA in healthy donors. Vbeta (60) and Jbeta (13) primers were used in the PCR. Measured with immunoSEQ multiplex PCR; TCRdb has only the in-frame clones, and not every one. The sample data list around 140,000 clones. The sequencing input was PBMCs. These receptors came from a woman aged 40-49 years in good health and CMV-seronegative.

The V gene is TRBV6-5, the J gene TRBJ2-2, with D possibly TRBD1 on 6 matching bases. Germline CDR1 reads MNHEY; CDR2 reads SVGAGI. The length of the CDR3 is 15 residues. V was clipped by 2 bases and J by 3 bases, with 10 bases between them. The CDR3 loop reads CASSYSGQYTGELFF. As DNA, the CDR3 is TGTGCCAGCAGTTACAGTGGACAGTACACCGGGGAGCTGTTTTTT.

In DNA, the CDR3 is TGTGCCAGTAGTATACTTGGGCGGGGCGATCCCAAAGAGACCCAGTACTTC. Its protein product is CASSILGRGDPKETQYF. The V call is TRBV19, the J call TRBJ2-5; D is perhaps TRBD2 (6 bases). Germline CDR1 and CDR2: LNHDA and SQIVND (reference sequence). Trimming took off 2 bases at V and 3 bases at J, with 19 bases between the two ends. The CDR3 loop spans 17 amino acids.

V usage is TRBV21-1 and J usage is TRBJ1-5. TRBV21-1 is labeled a pseudogene. This CDR3 is 12 amino acids long. The CDR3 sequence: CASCGLNQPQHF. The CDR3 nucleotides are TGTGCCAGCTGCGGGTTAAATCAGCCCCAGCATTTT.

J is TRBJ1-2 and V is TRBV5-1, with TRBD1 identical over 7 bases. This CDR3 comprises 13 residues. V lost 4 bases to trimming and J lost 7 bases; unmatched junction nucleotides: 7. Germline CDR1 and CDR2: SGHRS and YFSETQ. Here the CDR3 DNA reads TGCGCCAGCAGCACCTCGGACAGGTCTGGCTACACCTTC. Its translation: CASSTSDRSGYTF.

The V gene is TRBV27, the J gene TRBJ1-6; D call uncertain. Germline lookup yields CDR1 MNHEY and CDR2 SMNVEV (reference sequence). The CDR3 length is 14 residues. Trimming shortened V by 6 bases and J by 5 bases, and 11 bases separated the two germline ends. This chain's CDR3 is CASSRDYNNSPLHF. The DNA for the CDR3 is TGTGCCAGCAGCCGGGATTATAATAATTCACCCCTCCACTTT.

This chain joins TRBV5-5 and TRBJ1-3; TRBD1 might be the D (5 bases). The CDR3 has 14 residues. In germline, CDR1 is SGHKS, CDR2 YYEKEE (reference sequence). V was pared by 6 bases and J by 4 bases, with 14 bases between. CDR3 residues: CASKQVEGGNTIYF. The CDR3 DNA is TGTGCCAGCAAACAGGTGGAGGGGGGAAACACCATATATTTT.

The rearrangement links TRBV28 to TRBJ2-3; 8 bases are a match to TRBD1. The CDR3 is 14 amino acids. The trim removed 8 bases at V and 1 base at J, leaving 5 bases unmatched. From germline, CDR1 is MDHEN and CDR2 SYDVKM. CDR3 in amino acids: CASVTTGGTDTQYF. As DNA, the CDR3 is TGTGCCAGCGTCACGACAGGGGGCACAGATACGCAGTATTTT.

V and J are TRBV9 and TRBJ2-7, with 8 bases identical to TRBD2. From germline, CDR1 is SGDLS and CDR2 YYNGEE. The V and J ends lost 0 bases and 3 bases, in that order; junction bases with no gene match: 2. The CDR3 loop spans 14 amino acids. In DNA form, the CDR3 reads TGTGCCAGCAGCGTAGATAGCGGGGTCTACGAGCAGTACTTC. Its protein is CASSVDSGVYEQYF.

The CDR3 is CASSGGSGQGYTF. CDR3 coding DNA: TGTGCCAGCAGCGGGGGAAGCGGGCAGGGCTACACCTTC. The chain recombines TRBV7-2 with TRBJ1-2; the D gene is possibly TRBD1 (5 bases). V was clipped by 5 bases and J by 8 bases, with 15 bases between them. Germline assignment: CDR1 SGHTA and CDR2 FQGNSA. CDR3 length: 13 amino acids.

The chain joins TRBV6-4 to TRBJ2-5; D perhaps matches TRBD1 (5 bases). V was pared by 6 bases and J by 1 base, with 12 bases between. Germline CDR1 and CDR2: MRHNA and SNTAGT. This CDR3 is built from 14 residues. The CDR3 here is CASREWGTQETQYF. The CDR3 coding sequence is TGTGCCAGCAGGGAGTGGGGCACCCAAGAGACCCAGTACTTC.

This chain joins TRBV7-9 and TRBJ2-1; weak D call: TRBD2 (5 bases). V lost 1 base and J lost 1, with 8 bases in between. The CDR3 covers 15 residues. Germline loops: CDR1 SEHNR, CDR2 FQNEAQ (reference sequence). The CDR3, as DNA: TGTGCCAGCAGCTTAGGACTATTATCCTACAATGAGCAGTTCTTC. Its protein is CASSLGLLSYNEQFF.

This chain connects TRBV7-2 to TRBJ2-7; D ambiguous. V lost 1 base and J 12 bases, leaving 13 bases between the germline ends. The CDR3 is made up of 12 amino acids. Looked up from germline, CDR1 is SGHTA and CDR2 is FQGNSA. This CDR3 reads CASSLDHRLRYF. The CDR3 coding sequence is TGTGCCAGCAGCTTAGACCACCGGTTGCGGTACTTC.

The genes are TRBV15 and TRBJ2-7; TRBD2 matches at 11 bases. This CDR3 region has 15 residues. CDR1 is LNHNV, CDR2 YYDKDF, per germline (reference sequence). J gave up 4 bases and V 8 bases, and 10 bases lay outside the gene matches. DNA of the CDR3: TGTGCCACCCGCCCAATAGCGGGGGGGCAGTACGAGCAGTACTTC. Translated, it gives CATRPIAGGQYEQYF. Together with reference TRBV15 and TRBJ2-7, the CDR3 gives the full variable domain: DAMVIQNPRYQVTQFGKPVTLSCSQTLNHNVMYWYQQKSSQAPKLLFHYYDKDFNNEADTPDNFQSRRPNTSFCFLDIRSPGLGDTAMYLCATRPIAGGQYEQYFGPGTRLTVT.

The chain uses TRBV6-1 and TRBJ2-7; 10 bases are a match to TRBD2. The CDR3 contains 14 residues. V lost 2 bases, J lost 8 bases, and 6 bases stayed unmatched. Germline V CDR1 and CDR2: MNHNS, SASEGT. CDR3 nucleotides: TGTGCCAGCAGTGAAAGAACTAGCGGGGACAAGCAGTACGTC. Translated: CASSERTSGDKQYV.

This sequence joins TRBV7-2 and TRBJ2-3, with TRBD2 matching 16 bases. Trimming took 4 bases from V and 5 from J; bases not matched to a gene: 6. Germline V gene data show CDR1 as SGHTA and CDR2 as FQGNSA. The CDR3 length is 17 residues. CDR3 in DNA: TGTGCCAGCAGCTGGGGGACTAGCGGGGGGGTAATAGATACGCAGTATTTT. It translates to CASSWGTSGGVIDTQYF.

This sequence joins TRBV5-1 and TRBJ1-2; the D gene is possibly TRBD1 (6 bases). The CDR3 extends over 14 amino acids. Between the trimmed V and J ends, which lost 2 bases and 5 bases, there was a span of 13 bases. Germline values: CDR1 SGHRS, CDR2 YFSETQ. The CDR3 reads CASSLGTGPYGYTF. The CDR3 DNA sequence: TGCGCCAGCAGCTTAGGAACAGGGCCATATGGCTACACCTTC.

The chain combines TRBV2 with TRBJ1-5, with unresolved D. This CDR3 comprises 14 residues. The ends were cut back, 4 bases at V and 6 bases at J, with 13 bases in the middle. Germline V gene data show CDR1 as SNHLY and CDR2 as FYNNEI. The CDR3: CASSAIGEVQPQHF. The CDR3 nucleotides are TGTGCCAGCAGTGCTATAGGTGAGGTTCAGCCCCAGCATTTT.

The V call is TRBV30, the J call TRBJ2-1, with 13 nucleotides matching TRBD2. Germline CDR1 is GTSNPN and CDR2 is SVGIG (reference sequence). V lost 3 bases to trimming and J lost 0 bases; unmatched junction nucleotides: 8. This CDR3 spans 18 amino acids. CDR3 loop: CAWRPLAGGMSSYNEQFF. The CDR3 DNA is TGTGCCTGGAGGCCACTAGCGGGGGGGATGAGCTCCTACAATGAGCAGTTCTTC.

CDR3 in DNA: TGTGCCAGCTCACCACCTGACAGACCTAATGAAAAACTGTTTTTT. Its translation is CASSPPDRPNEKLFF. The gene calls are TRBV18 and TRBJ1-4; possibly TRBD1 for D (5 bases). Germline V gene lookup returns CDR1 KGHSH and CDR2 LQKENI. CDR3 size: 15 residues. The V end lost 0 bases, the J end lost 3 bases, and 8 bases lay between the germline ends.

The chain carries TRBV7-2 and TRBJ1-2, with D maybe TRBD1 (6 bases). Germline V lookup: CDR1 SGHTA, CDR2 FQGNSA. Trimming stripped 1 base from V and 6 bases from J, with 15 bases between. There are 15 residues in the CDR3. CDR3 bases: TGTGCCAGCAGCTTAGTCCAGGGGATCAATGATGGCTACACCTTC. Its protein product is CASSLVQGINDGYTF. The full variable domain, completed using reference TRBV7-2 and TRBJ1-2, is GAGVSQSPSNKVTEKGKDVELRCDPISGHTALYWYRQSLGQGLEFLIYFQGNSAPDKSGLPSDRFSAERTGGSVSTLTIQRTQQEDSAVYLCASSLVQGINDGYTFGSGTRLTVV.

The genes are TRBV5-5 and TRBJ1-2, with unresolved D. The germline V gene has CDR1 SGHKS and CDR2 YYEKEE (reference sequence). Between the trimmed V and J ends, which lost 4 bases and 7 bases, there was a span of 17 bases. The length of the CDR3 is 14 residues. The CDR3, as DNA: TGTGCCAGCAGCCGAGGGCCGGAAGCGATTGGCTACACCTTC. Protein product: CASSRGPEAIGYTF.

The CDR3 sequence is CASLRAGSSNEQFF. The CDR3 DNA sequence: TGTGCCAGCTTACGGGCGGGATCGAGCAATGAGCAGTTCTTC. The rearrangement uses TRBV7-8 and TRBJ2-1, with a tentative D call TRBD2 (6 bases). CDR1 and CDR2 (germline): SGHVS, FQNEAQ. The CDR3 loop spans 14 amino acids. Trimming took 8 bases from V and 6 from J, leaving 17 bases between them.

V gene TRBV9 combines with J gene TRBJ2-5; 7 bases align to TRBD1. The CDR3 covers 11 residues. Germline lookup yields CDR1 SGDLS and CDR2 YYNGEE. V dropped 3 bases and J dropped 10; count of bases not matched to a gene: 3. The CDR3 loop is CASSGDSFQYF. The CDR3 coding sequence is TGTGCCAGCAGCGGGGACAGTTTCCAGTACTTC. Using reference TRBV9 and TRBJ2-5 for the parts outside the CDR3, the full variable domain is DSGVTQTPKHLITATGQRVTLRCSPRSGDLSVYWYQQSLDQGLQFLIQYYNGEERAKGNILERFSAQQFPDLHSELNLSSLELGDSALYFCASSGDSFQYFGPGTRLLVL.

V is TRBV11-3 and J is TRBJ1-6, with D tentatively TRBD1 (5 bases). CDR3 length: 14 amino acids. Germline V lookup: CDR1 SGHNT, CDR2 YENEEA. Between the trimmed V and J ends, which lost 3 bases and 5 bases, there was a span of 8 bases. The CDR3, as DNA: TGTGCCAGCAGCTTCGGACAAGATAATTCACCCCTCCACTTT. This codes for CASSFGQDNSPLHF.

The chain uses TRBV2 and TRBJ2-5; D is unclear. The CDR3 loop spans 13 amino acids. With 5 bases removed from V and 2 bases from J, the gap between germline ends came to 9 bases. The germline V gene encodes CDR1 SNHLY and CDR2 FYNNEI. CDR3 protein: CASSPSMQETQYF. Written as DNA, the CDR3 is TGTGCCAGCAGTCCTTCTATGCAAGAGACCCAGTACTTC.

V gene TRBV9 combines with J gene TRBJ2-5; 8 bases map to TRBD1. After removal of 4 bases from V and 4 bases from J, the junction contained 12 bases not matched to a gene. This CDR3 is 16 amino acids long. Germline CDR1 and CDR2: SGDLS and YYNGEE. The CDR3 spells CASSPSSPGGRETQYF. CDR3 sequence (DNA): TGTGCCAGCAGCCCAAGCAGCCCAGGGGGCAGAGAGACCCAGTACTTC.

The chain recombines TRBV5-6 with TRBJ1-1, with 7 bases lining up with TRBD1. From germline, CDR1 is SGHDT and CDR2 YYEEEE. J gave up 0 bases and V 5 bases, and 7 bases lay outside the gene matches. The CDR3 consists of 15 residues. CDR3 sequence (DNA): TGTGCCAGCAGGTTCTACGACAGGGTGAACACTGAAGCTTTCTTT. This translates into CASRFYDRVNTEAFF.